These T cell receptor beta chains were read from a single sample in a study of T-cell memory formation after mild COVID-19. Each CDR3 protein gets one entry after TCRdb re-called the 5' RACE reads with MiXCR. Of 92,000 or so distinct CDR3 sequences in the sample, about 13% were seen once. Sequenced input: PBMCs or a T cell subset sorted from them (not recorded which). The receptor source for this set is an adult woman who had mild COVID-19 (a few samples of this study predate the infection). Cell type and time point are not known. CDR3s include the opening cysteine and the closing phenylalanine or tryptophan. D genes are given only for firm matches. Clone size is not always given. Where it is, it says once, few, many or a class for expanded clones.

v_gene: TRBV11-2
j_gene: TRBJ2-2
d_gene: NA
abundance: many
CDR3nt: TGTGCCAGCAGCCACCGTAGGAGGGTAGTGGACACCGGGGAGCTGTTTTTT
CDR3aa: CASSHRRRVVDTGELFF

v_gene: TRBV29-1
j_gene: TRBJ2-7
d_gene: NA
abundance: NA
CDR3nt: TGCAGCGTTGAAGATCGCGGGACCCAAGCCTACGAGCAGTACTTC
CDR3aa: CSVEDRGTQAYEQYF

v_gene: TRBV25-1
j_gene: TRBJ2-3
d_gene: TRBD2
abundance: NA
CDR3nt: TGTGCCAGCAGTGACACCGGGACTAGCGATGGCACAGATACGCAGTATTTT
CDR3aa: CASSDTGTSDGTDTQYF

v_gene: TRBV30
j_gene: TRBJ1-5
d_gene: NA
abundance: NA
CDR3nt: TGTGCCTGGAGTGGAGGGGATGGACAGCCCCAGCATTTT
CDR3aa: CAWSGGDGQPQHF

v_gene: TRBV21-1
j_gene: TRBJ2-5
d_gene: NA
abundance: NA
CDR3nt: TGTGCCAGCAACGGGGGGGACACCCCGGAGATGCCCAGGGAAGAGACCCAGTACTTC
CDR3aa: CASNGGDTPEMPREETQYF

v_gene: TRBV5-1
j_gene: TRBJ2-3
d_gene: TRBD2
abundance: NA
CDR3nt: TGCGCCAGCAGCGCACCCGGGACTAGCGGACGCCATAGCACAGATACGCAGTATTTT
CDR3aa: CASSAPGTSGRHSTDTQYF

v_gene: TRBV27
j_gene: TRBJ1-2
d_gene: TRBD1
abundance: NA
CDR3nt: TGTGCCAGCAGTGTAGGTGGAGGGGGCTGGTATGGCTACACCTTC
CDR3aa: CASSVGGGGWYGYTF

v_gene: TRBV27
j_gene: TRBJ2-3
d_gene: NA
abundance: NA
CDR3nt: TGTGCCAGCAGCCCAATCAACCGGGGGCCCACAGATACGCAGTATTTT
CDR3aa: CASSPINRGPTDTQYF

v_gene: TRBV4-1
j_gene: TRBJ2-3
d_gene: NA
abundance: NA
CDR3nt: TGCGCCAGCAGCCGAGGGACCTTGGATACGCAGTATTTT
CDR3aa: CASSRGTLDTQYF

v_gene: TRBV3-1
j_gene: TRBJ2-1
d_gene: TRBD2
abundance: NA
CDR3nt: TGTGCCAGCAGCCAACAGCGGGGGCTCAGGAATGAGCAGTTCTTC
CDR3aa: CASSQQRGLRNEQFF

v_gene: TRBV7-2
j_gene: TRBJ2-7
d_gene: NA
abundance: few
CDR3nt: TGTGCCAGCAGCTTAGCGAGCGGGCAGGTCTACGAGCAGTACTTC
CDR3aa: CASSLASGQVYEQYF

v_gene: TRBV7-6
j_gene: TRBJ1-2
d_gene: TRBD1
abundance: few
CDR3nt: TGTGCCAGCAGCTTAGGTCCGGGACAGGGAAACTATGGCTACACCTTC
CDR3aa: CASSLGPGQGNYGYTF

v_gene: TRBV29-1
j_gene: TRBJ2-1
d_gene: NA
abundance: NA
CDR3nt: TGCAGCGCGGGAGACCGGCACGAGCAGTTCTTC
CDR3aa: CSAGDRHEQFF

v_gene: TRBV4-3
j_gene: TRBJ1-5
d_gene: NA
abundance: NA
CDR3nt: TGCGCCAGCAGCCAAACGTGGGGGAAATTTAATCAGCCCCAGCATTTT
CDR3aa: CASSQTWGKFNQPQHF

v_gene: TRBV25-1
j_gene: TRBJ2-7
d_gene: TRBD1
abundance: few
CDR3nt: TGTGCCAGCAGCTCGACCGGGACAGGGGACCAGTACTTC
CDR3aa: CASSSTGTGDQYF

v_gene: TRBV7-9
j_gene: TRBJ2-1
d_gene: NA
abundance: few
CDR3nt: TGTGCCAGCAGCTTACCTAAGACGAATGAGCAGTTCTTC
CDR3aa: CASSLPKTNEQFF

v_gene: TRBV5-4
j_gene: TRBJ2-7
d_gene: NA
abundance: NA
CDR3nt: TGTGCCAGCAGCTCAGTCGGAGTGATCTCCTACGAGCAGTACTTC
CDR3aa: CASSSVGVISYEQYF

v_gene: TRBV13
j_gene: TRBJ2-2
d_gene: NA
abundance: NA
CDR3nt: TGTGCCAGCAGCTCCTCCCTGAACACCGGGGAGCTGTTTTTT
CDR3aa: CASSSSLNTGELFF

v_gene: TRBV29-1
j_gene: TRBJ2-1
d_gene: NA
abundance: few
CDR3nt: TGCAGCGTTAGGAGCAATGAGCAGTTCTTC
CDR3aa: CSVRSNEQFF

v_gene: TRBV7-2
j_gene: TRBJ2-3
d_gene: NA
abundance: NA
CDR3nt: TGTGCCCACGGCCGGGTCGCGAGCACAGATACGCAGTATTTT
CDR3aa: CAHGRVASTDTQYF

v_gene: TRBV10-3
j_gene: TRBJ2-2
d_gene: TRBD2
abundance: few
CDR3nt: TGTGCCATCAGCACGCCCATGGGACTAGCGCAAACCGGGGAGCTGTTTTTT
CDR3aa: CAISTPMGLAQTGELFF

v_gene: TRBV4-1
j_gene: TRBJ2-5
d_gene: TRBD2
abundance: NA
CDR3nt: TGCGCCAGCAGCCTCCGCTTAGCGGGGGGGCACGAGACCCAGTACTTC
CDR3aa: CASSLRLAGGHETQYF

v_gene: TRBV5-6
j_gene: TRBJ2-1
d_gene: NA
abundance: NA
CDR3nt: TGTGCCAGCAGCTCCTCCGACACGGGCCACGGCAATGAGCAGTTCTTC
CDR3aa: CASSSSDTGHGNEQFF

v_gene: TRBV5-8
j_gene: TRBJ1-1
d_gene: NA
abundance: NA
CDR3nt: TGTGCCAGCAGCTTGAAGGGGGGGCTTGAAGCTTTCTTT
CDR3aa: CASSLKGGLEAFF

v_gene: TRBV4-1
j_gene: TRBJ1-1
d_gene: NA
abundance: NA
CDR3nt: TGCGCCAGCAGCCAGGGGATCACGACAGCGAACACTGAAGCTTTCTTT
CDR3aa: CASSQGITTANTEAFF

v_gene: TRBV7-9
j_gene: TRBJ2-3
d_gene: TRBD2
abundance: NA
CDR3nt: TGTGCCAGCAGCCAGACTAGCAACACAGATACGCAGTATTTT
CDR3aa: CASSQTSNTDTQYF

v_gene: TRBV6-4
j_gene: TRBJ2-2
d_gene: NA
abundance: NA
CDR3nt: TGTGCCAGCAGTGACTCTGCAGGGGAGCTGTTTTTT
CDR3aa: CASSDSAGELFF